This TCR beta chain emerged from a study of response to subunit inactivated influenza vaccine. General observations from the study: Authors suggested each seasonal flu vaccination may recruit only limited numbers of new T cells.

A single record per CDR3 protein comes from TCRdb applying MiXCR to the RT-PCR reads. This table has around 760,000 distinct CDR3 sequences, approximately 15% appearing once. This clonotype came up many times. The antigen is undetermined. This CDR3 contains 16 residues. V lost 1 base to trimming and J lost 4 bases; unmatched junction nucleotides: 9. The germline V gene has CDR1 LGHDT and CDR2 YNNKEL (reference sequence). The TCR originated in a man in his fifties who received an inactivated influenza vaccine. The chain is built from TRBV3-1 and TRBJ1-1, with 7 bases that match TRBD1. Source: PBMCs from blood, taken around 15 days before vaccination. CDR3 coding DNA: TGTGCCAGCAGCCAAGTACCGTGGGCAGGGGGCACTGAAGCTTTCTTT. Protein sequence: CASSQVPWAGGTEAFF.